The subject of this entry is one TCR delta chain. Its antigen is still unknown. This CDR3 is 20 amino acids long. Unmatched junction bases numbered 19, after V lost 1 base and J lost 3 bases. Per germline, CDR1 TSWWSYY and CDR2 QGS. These data originate in a study of Vδ1+ human thymocytes. Broader study findings: About 20% of thymic delta-chain sequences were Vdelta2, with few Vdelta3, unlike blood Vdelta1+ controls. In the thymus, TRG and TRD repertoires looked highly polyclonal with Gaussian CDR3 lengths.

The template was reverse-transcribed extracted RNA. Pooled V-gene forward primers with one constant-region reverse primer generated the CDR3 amplicons by multiplex PCR. TCRdb called clones anew from the multiplex PCR reads with CATT. The data contain fewer than 90,000 delta-chain clones, more than 30% of them singletons. The sample was Vdelta1+ gamma-delta thymocytes from the thymus. Noted subset: FACS-sorted CD3+ TCRalphabeta- TCRVdelta1+ TCRVdelta2- thymocytes. The chain has TRDV1 and TRDJ1, with 8 bases matching TRDD3. This TCR was recovered from a boy under two years old who had congenital heart surgery. CDR3 amino acids: CALGEPDFRSGGDKSDKLIF. The CDR3 region has the DNA TGTGCTCTTGGGGAACCCGACTTCCGATCCGGGGGGGATAAGTCCGATAAACTCATCTTT.